The next 25 T cell receptor beta chains were all read from a single sample in a study of T-cell reconstitution after alpha-beta-depleted transplantation in children. Unique molecular identifiers were used to barcode this TCRbeta library. One entry per CDR3 protein results from TCRdb running MiXCR on the PCR reads. Of approximately 190,000 distinct CDR3 sequences detected, around 5.9% appear once; the ten largest clones hold under 6%. The sequenced sample was PBMCs, obtained before TCRalphabeta/CD19-depleted stem cell transplant. The receptors come from a girl less than two years old with combined immunodeficiency, due to receive a stem cell transplant.

About this clonotype: One base away lies a much larger clone, so this may be a sequencing read error. As the CDR3 is not closed by the conserved phenylalanine or tryptophan, this likely results from a read error. The rearrangement joins TRBV20-1 to TRBJ1-1, with a weak D call TRBD1 (6 bases). Trimming removed 1 base from V and 5 bases from J, with 17 bases in between. Germline V CDR1 and CDR2: DFQATT, SNEGSKA (reference sequence). CDR3 length: 15 amino acids. CDR3 DNA sequence: TGCAGTGCTAGAGGCTATGATCCAGGGGAGACTGAAGCTTTCTCT. Translating gives CSARGYDPGETEAFS.

There are many counts of this clonotype. The V call is TRBV27, the J call TRBJ1-1; D may be TRBD1 (5 bases). Trimming removed 3 bases at V and 4 bases at J, with 12 bases between. The germline V gene encodes CDR1 MNHEY and CDR2 SMNVEV (reference sequence). The CDR3 runs 14 residues. The CDR3 loop reads CASSLSPGGTEAFF. CDR3 DNA: TGTGCCAGCAGTTTGTCTCCCGGGGGCACTGAAGCTTTCTTT.

Many counts were recorded for this clonotype. The gene calls are TRBV6-2 or TRBV6-3 and TRBJ2-1; 8 nucleotides match TRBD1. The CDR3 extends over 14 amino acids. After removal of 5 bases from V and 7 bases from J, the junction contained 7 bases not matched to a gene. Germline CDR1 reads MNHEY; CDR2 reads SVGEGT. Here the CDR3 DNA reads TGTGCCAGCAGTCGACAGGGGACCTGGAATGAGCAGTTCTTC. This codes for CASSRQGTWNEQFF.

This clonotype occurred many times. J is TRBJ1-2 and V is TRBV7-8, with D maybe TRBD1 (5 bases). From germline, CDR1 is SGHVS and CDR2 FQNEAQ. V was shortened by 2 bases and J by 5 bases, with 21 bases between the two germline ends. The CDR3 covers 17 residues. The CDR3 spells CASSLSWTTRVEYGYTF. CDR3 coding DNA: TGTGCCAGCAGCTTATCCTGGACAACCCGAGTTGAGTATGGCTACACCTTC. Drawing the rest from reference TRBV7-8 and TRBJ1-2, the complete variable domain is GAGVSQSPRYKVAKRGQDVALRCDPISGHVSLFWYQQALGQGPEFLTYFQNEAQLDKSGLPSDRFFAERPEGSVSTLKIQRTQQEDSAVYLCASSLSWTTRVEYGYTFGSGTRLTVV.

V and J are TRBV5-1 and TRBJ2-1, with 8 positions matching TRBD2. V shed 7 bases, J shed 4 bases, and the junction held 4 bases outside the gene matches. The CDR3 extends over 13 amino acids. Germline CDR1 and CDR2: SGHRS and YFSETQ. The CDR3 region has the DNA TGCGCCAGCGGGACTAGAGATTACAATGAGCAGTTCTTC. Translating gives CASGTRDYNEQFF.

At least ten counts were recorded for this clonotype. This chain joins TRBV5-1 and TRBJ2-4, with 7 bases that match TRBD2. CDR3 length: 17 amino acids. With 0 bases clipped from V and 2 bases from J, the junction kept 8 bases outside the gene matches. Germline values: CDR1 SGHRS, CDR2 YFSETQ. CDR3 in DNA: TGCGCCAGCAGCTTGGTTGCGGGGGTCCAGACCAAAAACATTCAGTACTTC. Translating gives CASSLVAGVQTKNIQYF.

This clonotype showed up many times. J is TRBJ2-1 and V is TRBV18; unclear D gene. This CDR3 has 14 amino acids. The V end was cut by 4 bases, the J end by 7 bases, with 14 bases between. CDR1 is KGHSH, CDR2 LQKENI, per germline. DNA of the CDR3: TGTGCCAGCTCACTTGTAGGCGCAAGGAATGAGCAGTTCTTC. It codes for CASSLVGARNEQFF.

This clonotype was detected ten times or more. The CDR3: CASSPPSGRLVDTQYF. The DNA for the CDR3 is TGTGCCAGCAGCCCACCTAGCGGGAGGTTGGTGGATACGCAGTATTTT. The genes are TRBV7-6 and TRBJ2-3; 11 bases align to TRBD2. Trimming at V came to 5 bases and at J to 6 bases, leaving 10 bases not matched to a gene. Germline CDR1 SGHVS, CDR2 FNYEAQ. The CDR3 length is 16 residues.

The rearrangement uses TRBV20-1 and TRBJ1-3; D gene unclear. V lost 0 bases, J lost 0 bases, and 18 bases lay in between. Germline CDR1 and CDR2: DFQATT and SNEGSKA (reference sequence). The CDR3 consists of 18 residues. The CDR3 coding sequence is TGCAGTGCTAGAGATCTCCGTGGCATACTCGCCTCTGGAAACACCATATATTTT. This encodes CSARDLRGILASGNTIYF.

The sample holds many counts of this clonotype. The chain employs TRBV9 and TRBJ1-5, with D possibly TRBD1 on 6 matching bases. The V gene's germline CDR1 is SGDLS and CDR2 YYNGEE. V lost 3 bases to trimming and J lost 3 bases, with 13 bases between them. The CDR3 has 15 residues. The CDR3 here is CASSAGGQYNQPQHF. CDR3 DNA: TGTGCCAGCAGCGCCGGGGGGCAGTACAATCAGCCCCAGCATTTT. Full variable domain (rest looked up from reference TRBV9 and TRBJ1-5): DSGVTQTPKHLITATGQRVTLRCSPRSGDLSVYWYQQSLDQGLQFLIQYYNGEERAKGNILERFSAQQFPDLHSELNLSSLELGDSALYFCASSAGGQYNQPQHFGDGTRLSIL.

Ten or more counts support this clonotype. V and J are TRBV12-3 or TRBV12-4 and TRBJ2-7, with D maybe TRBD2 (6 bases). Trimming left V 3 bases short and J 4 bases short, with 10 bases between. The CDR3 contains 13 residues. CDR3 amino acids: CASSFGSTYEQYF. The CDR3 bases are TGTGCCAGCAGTTTCGGGAGCACATACGAGCAGTACTTC.

In this sample, this clonotype turned up many times. The rearrangement links TRBV7-9 to TRBJ2-7, with TRBD2 as a possible D gene (5 bases). CDR1 and CDR2 (germline): SEHNR, FQNEAQ (reference sequence). The V end lost 5 bases, the J end lost 2 bases, and 22 bases lay between the germline ends. This CDR3 spans 17 amino acids. This chain's CDR3 is CASSGSATGRAPYEQYF. As DNA, the CDR3 is TGTGCCAGCAGCGGTTCAGCCACGGGGAGAGCACCCTACGAGCAGTACTTC. Together with reference TRBV7-9 and TRBJ2-7, the CDR3 gives the full variable domain: DTGVSQNPRHKITKRGQNVTFRCDPISEHNRLYWYRQTLGQGPEFLTYFQNEAQLEKSRLLSDRFSAERPKGSFSTLEIQRTEQGDSAMYLCASSGSATGRAPYEQYFGPGTRLTVT.

This clonotype has ten or more counts. The chain is built from TRBV6-1 and TRBJ2-1; TRBD2 matches 8 bases. CDR1 is MNHNS and CDR2 is SASEGT in the germline V gene. Losses at the gene ends were 6 bases for V and 5 bases for J; bases not matched to a gene: 6. The CDR3 covers 14 residues. CDR3 DNA sequence: TGTGCCAGCAGAACGGGACTAGGAAACAATGAGCAGTTCTTC. It specifies CASRTGLGNNEQFF.

Many counts were recorded for this clonotype. The chain recombines TRBV20-1 with TRBJ1-4; 12 positions agree with TRBD1. Per germline, CDR1 DFQATT and CDR2 SNEGSKA (reference sequence). CDR3 length: 14 residues. The J segment lost 8 bases and the V segment lost 5 bases, leaving 6 bases of the junction unmatched. Here the CDR3 reads CSARSGTGGEKLFF. CDR3 nucleotide sequence: TGCAGTGCTCGATCCGGGACAGGGGGCGAAAAACTGTTTTTT.

The J gene is TRBJ2-3, the V gene TRBV5-6; a possible D gene is TRBD1 (5 bases). The V end was cut by 2 bases, the J end by 2 bases, with 18 bases between. This CDR3 is 17 amino acids long. Germline loops: CDR1 SGHDT, CDR2 YYEEEE. As DNA, the CDR3 is TGTGCCAGCAGCTTCGGGCTGGGGCGAAGGTTCACAGATACGCAGTATTTT. Its translation: CASSFGLGRRFTDTQYF.

On this clonotype: With a much larger clone just one base away, this may be a read error. This chain links TRBV7-2 with TRBJ2-3; the match to TRBD2 covers 9 bases. J was trimmed by 8 bases and V by 1 base; bases with no gene match: 7. Looked up from germline, CDR1 is SGHTA and CDR2 is FQGNSA. The CDR3 has 15 amino acids. The CDR3 reads CASSLGTSEMGTQYF. CDR3 nucleotide sequence: TGTGCCAGCAGCTTAGGGACTAGCGAGATGGGTACGCAGTATTTT.

This clonotype was counted at least ten times. V is TRBV29-1 and J is TRBJ2-7; TRBD1 matches at 9 bases. This CDR3 spans 15 amino acids. Germline V gives CDR1 SQVTM, CDR2 ANQGSEA. After removal of 4 bases from V and 2 bases from J, the junction contained 9 bases not matched to a gene. CDR3 sequence (DNA): TGCAGCGTTGGAGGCACAGGGGGCGAACCCTACGAGCAGTACTTC. It specifies CSVGGTGGEPYEQYF.

This clonotype was picked up many times. The rearrangement joins TRBV9 to TRBJ2-1, with 8 bases fitting TRBD1. The ends lost 0 bases at V and 9 bases at J; junction bases unmatched: 11. This CDR3 has 16 amino acids. Germline assignment: CDR1 SGDLS and CDR2 YYNGEE. This chain's CDR3 is CASSVATGAGGGEQFF. In nucleotides, the CDR3 is TGTGCCAGCAGCGTAGCTACGGGGGCAGGGGGCGGTGAGCAGTTCTTC.

This clonotype was detected many times. The chain combines TRBV28 with TRBJ1-4; D unclear. V was clipped by 6 bases and J by 6 bases, with 11 bases between them. The CDR3 has 13 amino acids. CDR1 and CDR2 (germline): MDHEN, SYDVKM. In nucleotides, the CDR3 is TGTGCCAGCAGGTCCGGGCCCCATGAAAAACTGTTTTTT. Its protein is CASRSGPHEKLFF.

The sample holds many counts of this clonotype. The rearrangement joins TRBV30 to TRBJ1-1; D might be TRBD1 (6 bases). The CDR3 loop spans 12 amino acids. Trimming left V 3 bases short and J 5 bases short, with 10 bases between. From germline, CDR1 is GTSNPN and CDR2 SVGIG (reference sequence). The CDR3 nucleotides read TGTGCCTGGAGGAGGGGGTATACTGAAGCTTTCTTT. Translating it yields CAWRRGYTEAFF. The whole variable domain, remainder taken from reference TRBV30 and TRBJ1-1, is SQTIHQWPATLVQPVGSPLSLECTVEGTSNPNLYWYRQAAGRGLQLLFYSVGIGQISSEVPQNLSASRPQDRQFILSSKKLLLSDSGFYLCAWRRGYTEAFFGQGTRLTVV.

The sample holds many counts of this clonotype. The rearrangement joins TRBV6-2 or TRBV6-3 to TRBJ2-1; 15 bases are shared with TRBD2. Trimming took 0 bases from V and 9 from J; bases not matched to a gene: 3. The V gene's germline CDR1 is MNHEY and CDR2 SVGEGT. This CDR3 comprises 16 residues. As DNA, the CDR3 is TGTGCCAGCAGTTACTCGAGGACTAGCGGGAGGGCTGAGCAGTTCTTC. Translating it yields CASSYSRTSGRAEQFF.

This clonotype appeared many times. The chain joins TRBV5-1 to TRBJ1-2, with D maybe TRBD1 (5 bases). Germline CDR1 reads SGHRS; CDR2 reads YFSETQ. The V gene lost 0 bases and the J gene lost 3 bases, with 9 bases spanning the gap. The CDR3 length is 14 residues. The CDR3 DNA reads TGCGCCAGCAGCTTGGAACAGGATTACTATGGCTACACCTTC. As protein: CASSLEQDYYGYTF.

This clonotype occurred many times. The rearrangement links TRBV15 to TRBJ2-7, with D perhaps TRBD2 (6 bases). The CDR3 contains 16 residues. V was cut by 5 bases and J by 0 bases, with 17 bases left in between. Germline V CDR1 and CDR2: LNHNV, YYDKDF (reference sequence). The CDR3 is CATSDRPGLSSYEQYF. The CDR3 nucleotides are TGTGCCACCAGCGACCGACCGGGACTTAGCTCCTACGAGCAGTACTTC.

This chain joins TRBV4-3 and TRBJ2-7; no reliable D call. V was cut by 3 bases and J by 6 bases, with 12 bases left in between. Germline V gives CDR1 LGHNA, CDR2 YSLEER. This CDR3 spans 13 amino acids. The CDR3 region has the DNA TGCGCCAGCAGCCACGAGTCGAGCTCCGAGCAGTACTTC. Its translation is CASSHESSSEQYF.

The chain couples TRBV11-3 to TRBJ1-3; tentatively, D is TRBD1 (6 bases). The CDR3 loop spans 17 amino acids. With 1 base removed from V and 1 base from J, the gap between germline ends came to 14 bases. Germline V CDR1 and CDR2: SGHNT, YENEEA. CDR3 DNA: TGTGCCAGCAGCTTAGGGGGGGGGGCGAGATCTGGAAACACCATATATTTT. This codes for CASSLGGGARSGNTIYF.